This T cell receptor beta chain comes out of a study of CD8 T cells in Susac syndrome. RNA amounts of roughly 0.5 to 1 ug underwent reverse transcription with random hexamers. The amplification used immunoSEQ multiplex PCR on TCR beta CDR3; it spanned 54 Vbeta and 13 Jbeta. TCRdb reanalysed the immunoSEQ multiplex PCR reads using MiXCR and keeps one entry per CDR3 protein. The data show some 180,000 distinct CDR3 sequences, with approximately 95% seen just once and 0.085% to 0.11% held by the top ten. This CDR3 is 16 amino acids long. Germline lookup yields CDR1 MDHEN and CDR2 SYDVKM. Trimming removed 6 bases from V and 1 base from J, with 18 bases in between.

Sequencing input: CD4+ T cells from PBMCs. The receptor's source is a human donor in good health. The rearrangement uses TRBV28 and TRBJ1-1; unclear D gene. CDR3 nucleotide sequence: TGTGCCAGCAGACCATCCCCTAATACGGGGAACACTGAAGCTTTCTTT. This gives the protein CASRPSPNTGNTEAFF.